This TCR beta chain was profiled in a study of T cells in Graves' hyperthyroidism and ophthalmopathy (dated by TCRdb to 2018 to 2020). Concerning the study at large: Peripheral blood was collected at initial diagnosis, before any treatment. Whether ophthalmopathy could be predicted prospectively was tested in an independent validation cohort made up of 18 hyperthyroidism patients plus 17 patients who later progressed to ophthalmopathy. The paper reports TCR Vbeta CDR3 sequencing of roughly 140 peripheral blood samples: under 45 ophthalmopathy, over 70 hyperthyroidism and 17 progressor patients. Following sampling, methimazole starting at 30 mg daily was given to hyperthyroidism patients, and high-dose intravenous methylprednisolone was given to ophthalmopathy patients. TCR V-J signatures able to tell the groups apart were searched for in a discovery cohort of more than 90 patients, of whom under 45 had Graves' ophthalmopathy and roughly 59 had stable Graves' hyperthyroidism. The roughly 94 discovery patients were randomly split 7:3 into training and test sets. In several Graves' hyperthyroidism patients, the study also compared T-cell repertoires from thyroid tissue with T-cell repertoires from blood.

On this clonotype: Its cognate antigen has yet to be identified. A much larger clone differs by one base, so this may be a read error.

From the cysteine up to the phenylalanine, the CDR3 has a length of 14 residues. The entry retains the CDR3 DNA only, 42 bases that are in frame from base 1. V and J are trimmed by 8 bases and 5 bases, and the gene matches miss 9 bases of the junction. Reading the germline V gene (reference sequence) gives CDR1 SEHNR and CDR2 FQNEAQ. The paper's findings and limits, for the study overall: Most expanded thyroid clonotypes (frequency above 0.001) were also detected in blood, a finding suggesting that blood repertoires may reflect thyroid immune responses. Sample size was not statistically predetermined, and investigators were not blinded to group allocation. Ophthalmopathy was separated from stable hyperthyroidism by a 13 V-J signature model, with 85% to 90% sensitivity and 81% to 83% specificity obtained in cross-validation and 80%/75% obtained in testing. During validation, the model predicted progression to ophthalmopathy a median of around 6 months ahead of onset, with more than 60% sensitivity and 72% to 80% specificity.

Moderately to severely active disease, a Clinical Activity Score of at least 3, a NOSPECS grade of at least 4, and a duration under 3 months were present in ophthalmopathy patients. Any patient with an uncontrolled infection, another autoimmune disease, pregnancy or lactation was excluded. Diagnoses were based on clinical symptoms, serum thyroxine and TRAb, thyroid ultrasound and orbital computed tomography. Ficoll-Paque density gradient centrifugation was used to isolate PBMCs from about 10 ml of fresh peripheral blood. Total RNA was extracted with Trizol reagent, and quality was checked on an Agilent 2100 Bioanalyzer. TCR beta CDR3 regions were amplified from RNA transcripts. For the first round of RT-PCR on the TCR CDR3, the HTBI primer set was used together with the Qiagen OneStep RT-PCR kit. The libraries were constructed in a second round of multiplex PCR and then size-selected and purified. Paired-end sequencing of the libraries was performed with 100 bp reads on an Illumina HiSeq2000. The study's own analysis went as follows. SOAPnuke was used to process the raw data, throwing out any read that contained adapters or uncalled bases, had a mean Phred below 15, or lacked an exact constant-primer or identifier match. High-quality paired reads were merged using COPE v1.2.5, and each unique nucleotide sequence was defined as a clonotype. MiTCR v1.1 was used to align the clonotypes against IMGT TRBV, TRBD and TRBJ reference segments. Analysis was restricted to V-J combinations with a frequency above 0.0001, which covered 98% to 99.2% of repertoires. A TCS score was defined as the ratio between F50 (clonal expansion) and ExV (chaos), using BLOSUM62-based TCRdist between CDR3 peptides within each V-J. Welch's t-statistics and random forest reduced roughly 530 V-J features to roughly 13, which were used in a naive Bayes classifier (R e1071). The public reads were reprocessed in TCRdb via fastp at Q25 and MiXCR, keeping in-frame beta chains. Rows merge per CDR3 protein into single entries with the most common DNA and genes. The V and J calls reflect TCRdb's pipeline rather than the authors' work. Within this sample are 250,000 to 400,000 distinct CDR3 sequences, with roughly an eighth of them counted one time only. The top ten clones comprise 34% of the sample.

The sequenced sample consisted of blood. This clonotype originated in a woman in her forties with Graves' ophthalmopathy. This chain is built from TRBV7-9 and TRBJ2-5; 9 central bases correspond to TRBD1. The DNA sequence reads TGTGCCAGCGGCTCCCGGACAGGGGACGAGACCCAGTACTTC. It translates to CASGSRTGDETQYF. With the portions outside the CDR3 filled from the reference TRBV7-9 and TRBJ2-5 genes, the complete variable region becomes DTGVSQNPRHKITKRGQNVTFRCDPISEHNRLYWYRQTLGQGPEFLTYFQNEAQLEKSRLLSDRFSAERPKGSFSTLEIQRTEQGDSAMYLCASGSRTGDETQYFGPGTRLLVL.